What follows are 30 T cell receptor beta chains derived from one specimen sequenced in a study of Graves' ophthalmopathy and Graves' hyperthyroidism. The authors amplified TCR beta CDR3 regions from RNA transcripts. Investigators did first-round RT-PCR with HTBI primers, then second-round multiplex PCR. TCRdb called the multiplex PCR reads again in MiXCR, with one record for every CDR3 protein. The sample shows hundreds of thousands of distinct CDR3 sequences, roughly two fifths of them seen only once. Sample: peripheral blood. The receptors originated from an adult man with Graves' ophthalmopathy.

This clonotype appeared many times. The chain couples TRBV2 to TRBJ2-7; the D gene is possibly TRBD2 (7 bases). Germline CDR1 and CDR2: SNHLY and FYNNEI. CDR3 size: 12 residues. The germline V and J ends were trimmed by 11 bases and 5 bases, with 16 bases remaining between them. CDR3: CAWGGLPDEQYF. In DNA form, the CDR3 reads TGTGCCTGGGGGGGGCTCCCCGACGAGCAGTACTTC.

This clonotype turned up a few times. The CDR3 DNA follows: TGTGCCAGCAGCCCCCCCCACAGAACCTTCTATGGCTACACCTTC. It translates to CASSPPHRTFYGYTF. The genes are TRBV7-9 and TRBJ1-2; D not certain. Germline loops: CDR1 SEHNR, CDR2 FQNEAQ (reference sequence). The CDR3 consists of 15 residues. V gave up 5 bases and J gave up 4 bases, with 17 bases separating them. Full variable domain (outside the CDR3, taken from reference TRBV7-9 and TRBJ1-2): DTGVSQNPRHKITKRGQNVTFRCDPISEHNRLYWYRQTLGQGPEFLTYFQNEAQLEKSRLLSDRFSAERPKGSFSTLEIQRTEQGDSAMYLCASSPPHRTFYGYTFGSGTRLTVV.

V usage is TRBV7-9 and J usage is TRBJ1-1; 8 bases line up with TRBD1. The CDR3 sequence is 16 residues long. The J segment lost 1 base and the V segment lost 4 bases, leaving 8 bases of the junction unmatched. Germline V gene sequence: CDR1 SEHNR, CDR2 FQNEAQ (reference sequence). CDR3 protein: CASSSTGTGENTEAFF. CDR3 DNA: TGTGCCAGCAGCTCTACCGGGACAGGAGAGAACACTGAAGCTTTCTTT.

The chain carries TRBV14 and TRBJ2-7; the D call may be TRBD1 or TRBD2 (5 bases each). There are 16 residues in the CDR3. Germline assignment: CDR1 SGHDN and CDR2 FVKESK. The ends were cut back, 3 bases at V and 0 bases at J, with 15 bases in the middle. The CDR3 bases are TGTGCCAGCAGCCAGGGACCCCTGCTCGACTCCTACGAGCAGTACTTC. Its protein is CASSQGPLLDSYEQYF.

At least ten counts were recorded for this clonotype. This chain links TRBV7-9 with TRBJ2-2, with 7 bases matching TRBD1. Unmatched junction bases numbered 4, after V lost 5 bases and J lost 4 bases. Germline loops: CDR1 SEHNR, CDR2 FQNEAQ (reference sequence). The CDR3 covers 14 residues. The CDR3 coding sequence is TGTGCCAGCAGCCCTAGACAGGGCACCGGGGAGCTGTTTTTT. Translating it yields CASSPRQGTGELFF.

V is TRBV7-9 and J is TRBJ1-1; D perhaps matches TRBD1 (6 bases). The germline gives CDR1 SEHNR, CDR2 FQNEAQ (reference sequence). The CDR3 length is 15 residues. The germline V and J ends were trimmed by 7 bases and 6 bases, with 21 bases remaining between them. The chain's CDR3 is CASNLGGLESAEAFF. The DNA of the CDR3 is TGTGCCAGCAATTTGGGGGGGCTTGAGAGCGCTGAAGCTTTCTTT.

The V gene is TRBV2, the J gene TRBJ2-5; 8 bases line up with TRBD2. CDR3 length equals 13 residues. CDR1 is SNHLY and CDR2 is FYNNEI in the germline V gene. With 11 bases clipped from V and 5 bases from J, the junction kept 10 bases outside the gene matches. The DNA for the CDR3 is TGTGCCGGAGCCCCGGGACTAGGGGAGACCCAGTACTTC. Translated, it gives CAGAPGLGETQYF.

This clonotype has a handful of counts. The rearrangement links TRBV7-9 to TRBJ1-1; 8 bases are a match to TRBD1. V lost 6 bases and J lost 5; bases outside the gene matches: 14. The germline V gene encodes CDR1 SEHNR and CDR2 FQNEAQ (reference sequence). The CDR3 has 16 amino acids. Here the CDR3 DNA reads TGTGCCAGCAGTTACACACAGGGGGTACCGATTACTGAAGCTTTCTTT. Protein sequence: CASSYTQGVPITEAFF.

The chain employs TRBV9 and TRBJ2-7; a possible D gene is TRBD1 (6 bases). V shed 2 bases and J shed 2 bases, with 8 bases lying between them. Germline V gives CDR1 SGDLS, CDR2 YYNGEE. The CDR3 runs 13 residues. The CDR3 loop is CASSVAGAYEQYF. The CDR3 nucleotides are TGTGCCAGCAGCGTTGCAGGGGCCTACGAGCAGTACTTC.

This clonotype turned up a few times. The V and J genes are TRBV5-1 and TRBJ1-2, with 9 bases that match TRBD1. Trimming at V came to 4 bases and at J to 6 bases, leaving 10 bases not matched to a gene. The germline V gene encodes CDR1 SGHRS and CDR2 YFSETQ. The CDR3 is 15 residues long. CDR3 in amino acids: CASSTGQGPGDGYTF. CDR3 bases: TGCGCCAGCAGCACGGGACAGGGACCCGGAGATGGCTACACCTTC.

This clonotype occurred many times. The CDR3 region has the DNA TGTGCCAGCAGCTTAGTGTGGGGTGGGGGTGAAAAACTGTTTTTT. Translating gives CASSLVWGGGEKLFF. V usage is TRBV7-2 and J usage is TRBJ1-4; tentative D call: TRBD1 (5 bases). This CDR3 is 15 amino acids long. Germline V lookup: CDR1 SGHTA, CDR2 FQGNSA. V shed 1 base and J shed 7 bases, with 13 bases lying between them.

Written as DNA, the CDR3 is TGTGCCAGCAGTTACAGGGCAACCCAAGAGACCCAGTACTTC. Amino acids: CASSYRATQETQYF. The chain couples TRBV6-6 to TRBJ2-5; D gene unclear. Between the trimmed V and J ends, which lost 2 bases and 1 base, there was a span of 8 bases. The CDR3 is 14 amino acids. The V gene's germline CDR1 is MNHNY and CDR2 SVGAGI (reference sequence).

The CDR3 sequence is CSVTGQGSTEAFF. CDR3 sequence (DNA): TGCAGCGTGACCGGACAGGGGAGTACTGAAGCTTTCTTT. This sequence joins TRBV29-1 and TRBJ1-1, with 9 bases identical to TRBD1. Germline CDR1 reads SQVTM; CDR2 reads ANQGSEA. This CDR3 spans 13 amino acids. V lost 6 bases to trimming and J lost 5 bases; unmatched junction nucleotides: 7.

This clonotype has more than one count but fewer than ten. This chain joins TRBV2 and TRBJ1-5, with D tentatively TRBD1 (5 bases). Per germline, CDR1 SNHLY and CDR2 FYNNEI. Between the trimmed V and J ends, which lost 6 bases and 1 base, there was a span of 19 bases. The CDR3 has 17 amino acids. The CDR3 bases are TGTGCCAGCAGGAAGAAGTCGGGACTGAGCAGCAATCAGCCCCAGCATTTT. Its translation is CASRKKSGLSSNQPQHF.

In the case of this clonotype: One junction end disagrees with the germline gene, perhaps due to a read error. The rearrangement links TRBV7-3 to TRBJ1-6, with a tentative D call TRBD1 (5 bases). The CDR3 sequence is 15 residues long. The germline gives CDR1 SGHTA, CDR2 FQGTGA. The CDR3: CASSLNGGSQSPLYF. CDR3 DNA sequence: TGTGCCAGCAGCTTAAACGGGGGGTCTCAATCACCCCTCTACTTT.

The chain combines TRBV20-1 with TRBJ2-7; D is possibly TRBD2 (5 bases). Trimming took off 0 bases at V and 0 bases at J, with 12 bases between the two ends. The CDR3 runs 15 residues. Germline V CDR1 and CDR2: DFQATT, SNEGSKA (reference sequence). The CDR3 coding sequence is TGCAGTGCTAGAGATTCCAGCGGAAGCTCCTACGAGCAGTACTTC. Translated, it gives CSARDSSGSSYEQYF.

Details on this clonotype: The CDR3 end shows no conserved phenylalanine or tryptophan, and so a read error is likely. J is TRBJ2-3 and V is TRBV20-1; D tentatively reads TRBD1 or TRBD2 (5 bases each). The V gene's germline CDR1 is DFQATT and CDR2 SNEGSKA (reference sequence). The CDR3 spans 15 residues. The V and J ends lost 4 bases and 2 bases respectively, with 16 bases between them. CDR3 in DNA: TGCAGTGCTACAGAGGGTAGGGACCTCACAGATACGCAGTATGTT. Amino acids: CSATEGRDLTDTQYV.

The rearrangement links TRBV11-2 to TRBJ2-5; D gene uncertain. The CDR3 extends over 14 amino acids. Germline CDR1 SGHAT, CDR2 FQNNGV. The V gene lost 3 bases and the J gene lost 4 bases, with 12 bases spanning the gap. The chain's CDR3 is CASSFLFTRETQYF. The CDR3 DNA reads TGTGCCAGCAGCTTCCTCTTTACCCGAGAGACCCAGTACTTC.

This clonotype was seen only a few times. V and J are TRBV24-1 and TRBJ2-2; D might be TRBD1 (6 bases). This CDR3 region has 15 residues. Germline CDR1 KGHDR, CDR2 SFDVKD. V lost 5 bases and J 3 bases, leaving 12 bases between the germline ends. CDR3 bases: TGTGCCACCAGTGGGCAACAGGGTTACACCGGGGAGCTGTTTTTT. Its protein product is CATSGQQGYTGELFF.

The chain carries TRBV20-1 and TRBJ1-4; TRBD1 matches at 8 bases. The V gene end was trimmed by 6 bases and the J gene end by 2 bases; junction bases not matched to a gene: 11. The CDR3 runs 16 residues. Germline V gene sequence: CDR1 DFQATT, CDR2 SNEGSKA (reference sequence). The CDR3 DNA reads as TGCAGTGCCTCAGACAGGGGAGGCTCCACTAATGAAAAACTGTTTTTT. The encoded protein is CSASDRGGSTNEKLFF.

This clonotype appeared many times. This chain joins TRBV29-1 and TRBJ2-7; either TRBD1 or TRBD2 may fit D (5 bases each). Per the germline V gene, CDR1 is SQVTM and CDR2 is ANQGSEA. V was trimmed by 0 bases and J by 6 bases, leaving 21 bases between them. The CDR3 sequence is 16 residues long. The CDR3 bases are TGCAGCGTTGAAGAGGCGAAGGGGAGCGAACTCGGCGAGCAGTACTTC. This encodes CSVEEAKGSELGEQYF.

In this sample, this clonotype turned up a few times. The gene calls are TRBV7-2 and TRBJ1-1; D gene uncertain. This CDR3 contains 14 residues. Germline V gene lookup returns CDR1 SGHTA and CDR2 FQGNSA. V was pared by 7 bases and J by 5 bases, with 17 bases between. Written as DNA, the CDR3 is TGTGCCAGCACCCCACCCGGGGATTGGACTGAAGCTTTCTTT. This sequence encodes CASTPPGDWTEAFF.

This clonotype was seen once. With a much larger clone just one base away, this may be a read error. The rearrangement uses TRBV24-1 and TRBJ1-1, with D unclear. Germline assignment: CDR1 KGHDR and CDR2 SFDVKD. Trimming pared 5 bases from V and 2 bases from J, leaving 8 bases between. The CDR3 totals 13 residues. DNA for the CDR3: TGTGCCACCAGTGCCTCAGTAAACACTGAAGCTTTCTTT. As protein: CATSASVNTEAFF.

This clonotype was observed a handful of times. The chain carries TRBV19 and TRBJ1-1; weak D call: TRBD1 (5 bases). This CDR3 is built from 15 residues. Germline assignment: CDR1 LNHDA and CDR2 SQIVND (reference sequence). The V end was cut by 0 bases, the J end by 4 bases, with 12 bases between. CDR3 residues: CASSIDPGGGTEAFF. CDR3 DNA sequence: TGTGCCAGTAGTATAGATCCAGGCGGGGGCACTGAAGCTTTCTTT.

The chain links TRBV2 to TRBJ1-4, with 8 bases lining up with TRBD1. From germline, CDR1 is SNHLY and CDR2 FYNNEI. The V segment lost 3 bases and the J segment 8 bases; nucleotides outside the gene matches: 5. The CDR3 is 14 residues long. CDR3 bases: TGTGCCAGCAGTGAGACAGGGGCGGTGGAAAAACTGTTTTTT. Encoded protein: CASSETGAVEKLFF.

This clonotype was recorded only once. This chain links TRBV20-1 with TRBJ2-2; TRBD2 agrees at 8 bases. CDR3 length: 15 amino acids. The V segment lost 0 bases and the J segment 6 bases; nucleotides outside the gene matches: 6. The germline V gene encodes CDR1 DFQATT and CDR2 SNEGSKA (reference sequence). DNA of the CDR3: TGCAGTGCTAGAGATAATAGCGGGGTGGCCGGGGAGCTGTTTTTT. Its translation: CSARDNSGVAGELFF.

The table lists this clonotype with many counts. The V call is TRBV29-1, the J call TRBJ2-5; D unresolved. Germline values: CDR1 SQVTM, CDR2 ANQGSEA. The CDR3 is 13 amino acids. V dropped 7 bases and J dropped 1 base, with 13 bases sitting between them. Written as DNA, the CDR3 is TGCAGCGCCTCGGACGGATCCCAAGAGACCCAGTACTTC. Its translation: CSASDGSQETQYF.

This clonotype was seen more than once but under ten times. The rearrangement links TRBV12-3 or TRBV12-4 to TRBJ2-2; D not resolved. V lost 4 bases and J lost 6, with 12 bases in between. CDR3 length: 14 residues. The CDR3 region is CASSSQTRAGELFF. CDR3 nucleotides: TGTGCCAGCAGTTCCCAGACCCGGGCCGGGGAGCTGTTTTTT.

In the case of this clonotype: A read error is possible here, since a much larger clone lies one base away. The chain links TRBV10-3 to TRBJ1-4; 7 bases agree with TRBD1. There are 15 residues in the CDR3. Germline lookup yields CDR1 ENHRY and CDR2 SYGVKD. In nucleotides, the CDR3 is TGTGCCGTCAGTGAAACCCGGGACAGTAGAGAAAAACTGTTTTTT. It yields the protein CAVSETRDSREKLFF.

This clonotype was observed many times. V gene TRBV7-2 combines with J gene TRBJ1-2, with unresolved D. The CDR3 sequence is 14 residues long. Trimming removed 6 bases from V and 0 bases from J, with 11 bases in between. The V gene's germline CDR1 is SGHTA and CDR2 FQGNSA. CDR3 nucleotides: TGTGCCAGCAGGGCGGGTATAGCTAACTATGGCTACACCTTC. It codes for CASRAGIANYGYTF.